This T cell receptor beta chain derives from a study of T cell responses to AZD1222 COVID-19 vaccine. Study outcomes and limitations: The span of vaccine-associated CD4 TCRs extended across spike, with dominance at 160-218 and 743-854.

Some clones are missing from TCRdb's copy, which holds only in-frame ones; the method was immunoSEQ multiplex PCR. The sample has approximately 130,000 clones; 90% to 95% are singletons. V lost 0 bases to trimming and J lost 9 bases, with 6 bases between them. The CDR3 totals 13 residues. Germline loops: CDR1 SEHNR, CDR2 FQNEAQ (reference sequence). Points on this clone: Its target is unknown.

This TCR came from an adult in good health. The chain is built from TRBV7-9 and TRBJ2-6; the D is unclear. This specimen was peripheral blood, taken on day 0 of AZD1222 vaccination. In DNA form, the CDR3 reads TGTGCCAGCAGCTTAGCGGAAGTCAACGTCCTGACTTTC. Its protein is CASSLAEVNVLTF.